The 29 T cell receptor beta chains below come from one sample, sequenced in a study of T-cell reconstitution after alpha-beta-depleted transplantation in children. Unique molecular identifiers were built into the TCRbeta library. TCRdb independently ran MiXCR on the PCR reads; one entry per CDR3 protein. The table lists about 300,000 distinct CDR3 sequences, around 10% of them singletons. Sequenced material: PBMCs, taken before TCRalphabeta/CD19-depleted stem cell transplant. The source is a boy younger than two with acute myeloid leukemia, due to receive a stem cell transplant.

This clonotype was recorded at least ten times. V and J are TRBV5-6 and TRBJ1-4; D remains ambiguous. This CDR3 contains 14 residues. Trimming cost V 0 bases and J 7 bases, with 10 bases left between them. Germline V gene lookup returns CDR1 SGHDT and CDR2 YYEEEE. Here the CDR3 reads CASSLETGGEKLFF. The CDR3 DNA reads as TGTGCCAGCAGCTTGGAGACGGGCGGTGAAAAACTGTTTTTT.

This clonotype came up many times. The chain joins TRBV20-1 to TRBJ1-2, with no clear D. V was cut by 6 bases and J by 4 bases, with 15 bases left in between. Per germline, CDR1 DFQATT and CDR2 SNEGSKA (reference sequence). This CDR3 is 13 amino acids long. The CDR3 spells CSAKRKVGYGYTF. The CDR3 DNA reads TGCAGTGCCAAAAGGAAAGTCGGCTATGGCTACACCTTC.

This clonotype has a count of ten or more. The rearrangement links TRBV20-1 to TRBJ2-7; D is possibly TRBD1 (5 bases). Trimming left V 5 bases short and J 0 bases short, with 11 bases between. Germline CDR1 DFQATT, CDR2 SNEGSKA (reference sequence). This CDR3 comprises 13 residues. The CDR3 nucleotides are TGCAGTGCTGGACACACTTTCTCCTACGAGCAGTACTTC. It yields the protein CSAGHTFSYEQYF.

This clonotype showed up many times. V and J are TRBV6-1 and TRBJ2-2; 7 positions match TRBD1. CDR3 size: 14 residues. Per germline, CDR1 MNHNS and CDR2 SASEGT. J was trimmed by 2 bases and V by 11 bases; bases with no gene match: 8. In DNA form, the CDR3 reads TGTGCCGTGGGAAAGGGGGCTAACACCGGGGAGCTGTTTTTT. It is translated as CAVGKGANTGELFF.

This clonotype was counted ten times or more. The rearrangement uses TRBV6-2 or TRBV6-3 and TRBJ2-2, with no clear D. CDR3 length: 14 residues. The V gene's germline CDR1 is MNHEY and CDR2 SVGEGT. V was clipped by 2 bases and J by 9 bases, with 13 bases between them. DNA of the CDR3: TGTGCCAGCAGTTACCCTGGCAGGAACTGGGAGCTGTTTTTT. Its translation is CASSYPGRNWELFF.

This clonotype was seen repeatedly, ten times or more. The rearrangement links TRBV7-9 to TRBJ2-7, with 7 bases fitting TRBD2. With 7 bases clipped from V and 2 bases from J, the junction kept 8 bases outside the gene matches. From germline, CDR1 is SEHNR and CDR2 FQNEAQ (reference sequence). This CDR3 contains 14 residues. CDR3 sequence (DNA): TGTGCCAGCACTTATGGGGGGGGAGCCTACGAGCAGTACTTC. It yields the protein CASTYGGGAYEQYF.

A word on this clonotype: This may be a read error: a much more frequent sequence differs by one nucleotide. The rearrangement uses TRBV20-1 and TRBJ1-2; D is unclear. This CDR3 region has 13 residues. Germline values: CDR1 DFQATT, CDR2 SNEGSKA (reference sequence). The V end was cut by 1 base, the J end by 6 bases, with 12 bases between. The CDR3, as DNA: TGCAGTGCTAGAGCACGGCAGTCCGATGGCTACACCTTC. As protein: CSARARQSDGYTF.

This clonotype showed up many times. The chain is built from TRBV12-3 or TRBV12-4 and TRBJ1-2; TRBD1 matches 9 bases. The junction had 5 bases not matched to a gene; V was cut back by 5 bases and J by 1 base. The CDR3 is made up of 15 amino acids. The CDR3 here is CASSPTGGINYGYTF. The DNA for the CDR3 is TGTGCCAGCAGTCCGACAGGGGGGATTAACTATGGCTACACCTTC.

At least ten counts were recorded for this clonotype. The chain uses TRBV6-6 and TRBJ1-1; D gene ambiguous. The V and J ends lost 10 bases and 3 bases respectively, with 15 bases between them. The CDR3 spans 13 residues. Germline V CDR1 and CDR2: MNHNY, SVGAGI (reference sequence). This chain's CDR3 is CATVEIYDTEAFF. CDR3 coding DNA: TGTGCCACCGTTGAAATCTACGACACTGAAGCTTTCTTT.

At least ten counts were recorded for this clonotype. This chain joins TRBV12-3 or TRBV12-4 and TRBJ2-1; 7 bases line up with TRBD2. CDR3 length equals 16 residues. The ends lost 6 bases at V and 2 bases at J; junction bases unmatched: 10. CDR3 region: CASSYPRDYTYNEQFF. The CDR3 nucleotides are TGTGCCAGCAGCTACCCCCGGGACTATACCTACAATGAGCAGTTCTTC.

The table lists this clonotype with many counts. The chain joins TRBV5-1 to TRBJ2-5; TRBD1 matches 8 bases. V shed 1 base and J 5 bases; nucleotides not matched to a gene: 7. The CDR3 runs to 15 residues. CDR1 SGHRS and CDR2 YFSETQ come from the germline V gene. The CDR3 nucleotides read TGCGCCAGCAGCTTGAGAGTGGACAGGGCGGAGACCCAGTACTTC. Translating gives CASSLRVDRAETQYF. Complete variable domain (other parts from reference TRBV5-1 and TRBJ2-5): KAGVTQTPRYLIKTRGQQVTLSCSPISGHRSVSWYQQTPGQGLQFLFEYFSETQRNKGNFPGRFSGRQFSNSRSEMNVSTLELGDSALYLCASSLRVDRAETQYFGPGTRLLVL.

In this sample, this clonotype turned up many times. The V and J genes are TRBV20-1 and TRBJ1-4; 9 bases map to TRBD1. Germline trimming cut 0 bases from V and 8 bases from J; bases unmatched to any gene: 10. The CDR3 consists of 16 residues. CDR1 and CDR2 from the germline V gene are DFQATT and SNEGSKA (reference sequence). The CDR3 loop is CSARDQGTGSGEKLFF. The DNA of the CDR3 is TGCAGTGCTAGAGATCAAGGGACAGGGTCCGGGGAAAAACTGTTTTTT.

This clonotype was seen repeatedly, ten times or more. This chain uses TRBV20-1 with TRBJ2-2; the D is unclear. Trimming pared 7 bases from V and 2 bases from J, leaving 11 bases between. The CDR3 has 13 residues. From germline, CDR1 is DFQATT and CDR2 SNEGSKA (reference sequence). The CDR3 DNA follows: TGCAGTGGCTCCGACGGAAACACCGGGGAGCTGTTTTTT. It codes for CSGSDGNTGELFF.

There are a few counts of this clonotype. DNA of the CDR3: TGTGCCAGCAGTTTATCGGGGGGGAGGGCCGATGAGCAGTTCTTC. As protein: CASSLSGGRADEQFF. The gene calls are TRBV27 and TRBJ2-1; 7 positions agree with TRBD2. CDR3 size: 15 residues. The germline V gene has CDR1 MNHEY and CDR2 SMNVEV (reference sequence). V trimming: 0 bases; J trimming: 8 bases; junction bases outside the gene matches: 7.

This clonotype was observed many times. The chain is built from TRBV12-3 or TRBV12-4 and TRBJ2-1; tentative D call: TRBD2 (6 bases). This CDR3 has 13 amino acids. V lost 5 bases, J lost 12 bases, and 17 bases lay in between. CDR3 in amino acids: CASSARGSLGQFF. The CDR3 DNA sequence: TGTGCCAGCAGTGCCCGGGGGTCCTTAGGGCAGTTCTTC.

Notes on this clonotype: It may be a read error: a sequence one base away is much more abundant. The chain recombines TRBV28 with TRBJ1-1; TRBD1 might be the D (5 bases). Germline V gives CDR1 MDHEN, CDR2 SYDVKM. This CDR3 comprises 15 residues. DNA of the CDR3: TGTGCCAGCGGTTTCACAGGTCCCATGAACACTGAAGCTTTCTTT. Amino acids: CASGFTGPMNTEAFF.

This clonotype was seen many times. The chain has TRBV6-5 and TRBJ2-3; D is uncertain. Germline V gene lookup returns CDR1 MNHEY and CDR2 SVGAGI. Trimming cost V 0 bases and J 0 bases, with 4 bases left between them. CDR3 length equals 14 residues. The CDR3 nucleotides read TGTGCCAGCAGTTACTCGGTTAGCACAGATACGCAGTATTTT. Its translation is CASSYSVSTDTQYF.

Ten or more counts support this clonotype. The CDR3 loop reads CASRGTGNTEAFF. CDR3 DNA sequence: TGTGCCAGCAGAGGGACAGGGAACACTGAAGCTTTCTTT. J is TRBJ1-1 and V is TRBV28; the match to TRBD1 covers 8 bases. CDR3 length: 13 amino acids. With 6 bases clipped from V and 1 base from J, the junction kept 1 base outside the gene matches. Germline V lookup: CDR1 MDHEN, CDR2 SYDVKM.

The V call is TRBV3-1, the J call TRBJ2-7; the match to TRBD2 covers 8 bases. Germline V gene lookup returns CDR1 LGHDT and CDR2 YNNKEL (reference sequence). The V and J ends lost 0 bases and 6 bases, in that order; junction bases with no gene match: 10. This CDR3 has 16 amino acids. The CDR3 sequence is CASSQDTGGFLSEQYF. The CDR3 DNA follows: TGTGCCAGCAGCCAAGATACGGGGGGGTTCCTTTCCGAGCAGTACTTC.

The genes are TRBV7-9 and TRBJ1-6, with 9 bases that match TRBD1. The CDR3 sequence is 18 residues long. Germline CDR1 is SEHNR and CDR2 is FQNEAQ (reference sequence). After removal of 5 bases from V and 6 bases from J, the junction contained 14 bases not matched to a gene. The CDR3 nucleotides are TGTGCCAGCAGCCATAGGAACGTCCCGACAGGGGGTAATTCACCCCTCCACTTT. Translated: CASSHRNVPTGGNSPLHF.

This clonotype has a count of ten or more. The chain employs TRBV28 and TRBJ1-2, with no clear D. This CDR3 region has 14 residues. Trimming stripped 7 bases from V and 8 bases from J, with 20 bases between. CDR1 is MDHEN, CDR2 SYDVKM, per germline. The CDR3 coding sequence is TGTGCCAGCATGGTTGGGAACAACCTTAAAGGCTACACCTTC. Protein product: CASMVGNNLKGYTF.

This clonotype showed up many times. The CDR3 sequence: CASSYLVSGALNTEAFF. In nucleotides, the CDR3 is TGTGCCAGCAGCTATTTAGTGTCTGGGGCGCTCAACACTGAAGCTTTCTTT. The chain recombines TRBV5-6 with TRBJ1-1; TRBD1 might be the D (5 bases). In germline, CDR1 is SGHDT, CDR2 YYEEEE. Trimming took off 3 bases at V and 2 bases at J, with 20 bases between the two ends. This CDR3 has 17 amino acids.

This clonotype was detected many times. CDR3 DNA sequence: TGCAGTGCTAGAGTCGGCAGGGGGGACTACGAGCAGTACTTC. Its protein is CSARVGRGDYEQYF. The V gene is TRBV20-1, the J gene TRBJ2-7; TRBD1 might be the D (7 bases). The CDR3 sequence is 14 residues long. Germline V gene sequence: CDR1 DFQATT, CDR2 SNEGSKA (reference sequence). Trimming left V 1 base short and J 3 bases short, with 13 bases between.

This clonotype occurred many times. The chain has TRBV5-1 and TRBJ2-3; 15 bases line up with TRBD2. Germline trimming cut 4 bases from V and 6 bases from J; bases unmatched to any gene: 6. The CDR3 loop spans 16 amino acids. Looked up from germline, CDR1 is SGHRS and CDR2 is YFSETQ. CDR3 nucleotides: TGCGCCAGCAGCCCCGGGACTAGCGGGGGGTTCGATACGCAGTATTTT. Protein product: CASSPGTSGGFDTQYF.

This clonotype occurred many times. Since the CDR3 does not end with the conserved phenylalanine or tryptophan, this likely comes from a read error. Because the CDR3's place on the DNA is in doubt, the DNA is left out and the CDR3 is given as listed by TCRdb. The chain links TRBV12-3 or TRBV12-4 to TRBJ2-7; the listed D gene, TRBD2, was not tested against the DNA. The CDR3 comprises 11 residues, both ends counted. The CDR3: CASSLGGLVYL.

This clonotype was counted many times. The rearrangement links TRBV11-2 to TRBJ2-3; TRBD1 agrees at 7 bases. The CDR3 runs 15 residues. Germline CDR1 SGHAT, CDR2 FQNNGV. The ends lost 5 bases at V and 2 bases at J; junction bases unmatched: 7. Written as DNA, the CDR3 is TGTGCCAGCAGCGACCCGGGGACAGACACAGATACGCAGTATTTT. It is translated as CASSDPGTDTDTQYF.

This clonotype was observed at least ten times. The chain joins TRBV4-2 to TRBJ1-1, with a weak D call TRBD1 (5 bases). There are 16 residues in the CDR3. V lost 0 bases to trimming and J lost 1 base, with 12 bases between them. The germline V gene has CDR1 LGHNA and CDR2 YNFKEQ. The CDR3 DNA is TGTGCCAGCAGCCAAGATAACGGGGGATGGAACACTGAAGCTTTCTTT. Translated: CASSQDNGGWNTEAFF.

In this sample, this clonotype turned up many times. The V and J genes are TRBV5-1 and TRBJ2-1; D could derive from TRBD1 or TRBD2 (5 bases each). The CDR3 spans 15 residues. Between the trimmed V and J ends, which lost 0 bases and 0 bases, there was a span of 7 bases. The germline V gene encodes CDR1 SGHRS and CDR2 YFSETQ. CDR3 sequence reads: CASSLEGSSYNEQFF. CDR3 sequence (DNA): TGCGCCAGCAGCTTGGAGGGGAGCTCCTACAATGAGCAGTTCTTC.

In this sample, this clonotype turned up a few times. DNA for the CDR3: TGCGCCAGCAGCTTGGGTCTAGCGGGGGGCCTCCCCTACGAGCAGTACTTC. This gives the protein CASSLGLAGGLPYEQYF. The gene calls are TRBV5-1 and TRBJ2-7; 11 nucleotides align to TRBD2. V shed 0 bases, J shed 2 bases, and the junction held 7 bases outside the gene matches. Germline CDR1 reads SGHRS; CDR2 reads YFSETQ. The CDR3 loop spans 17 amino acids. The complete variable domain, with remaining parts taken from reference TRBV5-1 and TRBJ2-7, reads KAGVTQTPRYLIKTRGQQVTLSCSPISGHRSVSWYQQTPGQGLQFLFEYFSETQRNKGNFPGRFSGRQFSNSRSEMNVSTLELGDSALYLCASSLGLAGGLPYEQYFGPGTRLTVT.